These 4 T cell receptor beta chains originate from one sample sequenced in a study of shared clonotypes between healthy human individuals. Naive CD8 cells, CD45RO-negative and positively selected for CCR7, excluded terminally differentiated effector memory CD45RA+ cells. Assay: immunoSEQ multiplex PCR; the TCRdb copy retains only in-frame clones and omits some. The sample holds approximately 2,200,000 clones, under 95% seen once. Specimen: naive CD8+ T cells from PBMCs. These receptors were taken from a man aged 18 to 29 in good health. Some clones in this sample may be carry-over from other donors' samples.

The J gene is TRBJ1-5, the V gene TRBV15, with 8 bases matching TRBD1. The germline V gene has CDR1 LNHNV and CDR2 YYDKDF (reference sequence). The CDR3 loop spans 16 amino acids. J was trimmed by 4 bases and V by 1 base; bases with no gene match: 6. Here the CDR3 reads CATSRAQGAWNQPQHF. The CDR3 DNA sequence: TGTGCCACCAGCAGAGCCCAGGGGGCATGGAATCAGCCCCAGCATTTT.

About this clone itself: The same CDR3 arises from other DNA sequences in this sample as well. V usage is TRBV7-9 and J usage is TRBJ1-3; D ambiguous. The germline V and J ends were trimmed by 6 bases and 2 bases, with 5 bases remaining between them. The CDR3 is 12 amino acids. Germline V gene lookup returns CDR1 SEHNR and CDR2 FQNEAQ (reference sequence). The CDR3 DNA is TGTGCCAGCAGTCCGGCTGGAAACACCATATATTTT. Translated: CASSPAGNTIYF. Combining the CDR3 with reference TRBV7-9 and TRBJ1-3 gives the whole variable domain DTGVSQNPRHKITKRGQNVTFRCDPISEHNRLYWYRQTLGQGPEFLTYFQNEAQLEKSRLLSDRFSAERPKGSFSTLEIQRTEQGDSAMYLCASSPAGNTIYFGEGSWLTVV.

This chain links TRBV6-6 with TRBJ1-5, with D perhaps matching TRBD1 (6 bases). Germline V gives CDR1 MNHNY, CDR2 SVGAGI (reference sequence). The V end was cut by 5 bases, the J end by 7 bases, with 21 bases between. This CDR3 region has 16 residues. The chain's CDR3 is CASSGKLHRVGQPQHF. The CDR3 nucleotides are TGTGCCAGCAGTGGCAAGCTTCACAGGGTCGGCCAGCCCCAGCATTTT.

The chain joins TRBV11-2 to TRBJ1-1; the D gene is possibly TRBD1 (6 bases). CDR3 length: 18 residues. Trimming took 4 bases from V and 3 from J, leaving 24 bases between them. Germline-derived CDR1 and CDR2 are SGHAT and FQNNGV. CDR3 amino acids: CASSSYPSAGAADTEAFF. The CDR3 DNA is TGTGCCAGCAGCTCATACCCGTCCGCGGGGGCGGCGGACACTGAAGCTTTCTTT.